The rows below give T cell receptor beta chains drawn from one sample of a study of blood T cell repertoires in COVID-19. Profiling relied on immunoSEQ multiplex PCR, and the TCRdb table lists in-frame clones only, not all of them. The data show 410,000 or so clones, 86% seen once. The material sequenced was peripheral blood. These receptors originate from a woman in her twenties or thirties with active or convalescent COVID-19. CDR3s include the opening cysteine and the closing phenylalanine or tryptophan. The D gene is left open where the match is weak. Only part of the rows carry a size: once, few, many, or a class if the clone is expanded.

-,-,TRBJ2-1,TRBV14,CASSQGILIAEPYNEQFF,TGTGCCAGCAGCCAAGGGATTCTGATAGCGGAACCCTACAATGAGCAGTTCTTC
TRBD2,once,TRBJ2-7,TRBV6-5,CASTQGLAGDYEQYF,TGTGCCAGCACCCAGGGCCTAGCGGGAGATTACGAGCAGTACTTC
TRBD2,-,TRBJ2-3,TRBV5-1,CASSPGAGGLTDTQYF,TGCGCCAGCAGCCCCGGAGCGGGAGGGCTCACAGATACGCAGTATTTT
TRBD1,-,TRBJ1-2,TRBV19,CASSIGRFTGEDGYTF,TGTGCCAGTAGTATCGGCCGTTTTACAGGGGAGGATGGCTACACCTTC
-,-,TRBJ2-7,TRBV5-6,CASSSRDFTYEQYF,TGTGCCAGCAGCAGCCGGGACTTTACCTACGAGCAGTACTTC
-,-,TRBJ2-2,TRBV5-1,CASSSGDGSGTGELFF,TGCGCCAGCAGCTCGGGGGACGGAAGCGGCACCGGGGAGCTGTTTTTT
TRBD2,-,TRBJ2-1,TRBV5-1,CASSPEAGTYNEQFF,TGCGCCAGCAGCCCCGAAGCGGGAACCTACAATGAGCAGTTCTTC
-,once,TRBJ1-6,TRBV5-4,CASSPTIRGLDSPLHF,TGTGCCAGCAGCCCAACCATACGGGGGTTAGATTCACCCCTCCACTTT
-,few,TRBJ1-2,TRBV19,CASSPWVQGYGYTF,TGTGCCAGTAGTCCGTGGGTGCAGGGCTATGGCTACACCTTC
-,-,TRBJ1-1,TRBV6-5,CASRAWGTVEAFF,TGTGCCAGCAGGGCTTGGGGGACTGTAGAAGCTTTCTTT
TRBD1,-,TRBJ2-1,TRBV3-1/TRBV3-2,CASSQEDRLAFF,TGTGCCAGCAGCCAAGAGGACAGGTTGGCGTTCTTC
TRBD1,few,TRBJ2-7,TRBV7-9,CASSSRDRVDEQYF,TGTGCCAGCAGCTCCCGGGACAGGGTTGACGAGCAGTACTTC
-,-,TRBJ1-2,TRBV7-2,CASSHLFGGRGYTF,TGTGCCAGCAGCCATTTGTTTGGAGGGAGGGGCTACACCTTC
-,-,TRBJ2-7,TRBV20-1,CSASHFDFYEQYF,TGCAGTGCTAGTCATTTCGACTTCTACGAGCAGTACTTC
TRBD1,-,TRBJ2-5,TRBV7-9,CASSPMDRGPRETQYF,TGTGCCAGCAGCCCTATGGACAGGGGGCCCAGAGAGACCCAGTACTTC
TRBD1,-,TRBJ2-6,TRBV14,CASSQARQGVFYGANVLTF,TGTGCCAGCAGCCAAGCCCGACAGGGAGTTTTTTATGGGGCCAACGTCCTGACTTTC
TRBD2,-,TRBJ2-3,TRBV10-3,CAISGGAIADTQYF,TGTGCCATCAGCGGGGGGGCAATCGCAGATACGCAGTATTTT
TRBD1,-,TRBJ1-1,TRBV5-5,CASRERPGQENTEAFF,TGTGCCAGCAGAGAACGCCCGGGACAGGAGAACACTGAAGCTTTCTTT
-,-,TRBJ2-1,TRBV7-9,CASSPTDSTYNEQFF,TGTGCCAGCAGCCCAACGGACAGCACCTACAATGAGCAGTTCTTC
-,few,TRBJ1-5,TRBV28,CASSFGTSGNQPQHF,TGTGCCAGCAGTTTTGGGACATCGGGGAATCAGCCCCAGCATTTT
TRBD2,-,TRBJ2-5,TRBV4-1,CASSQLGTSGIVGETQYF,TGCGCCAGCAGCCAATTAGGGACTAGCGGGATTGTAGGCGAGACCCAGTACTTC
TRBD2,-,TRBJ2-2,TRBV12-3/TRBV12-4,CASSWGGVGELFF,TGTGCCAGCAGCTGGGGAGGGGTCGGGGAGCTGTTTTTT
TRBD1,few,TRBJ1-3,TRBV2,CASAPRDRGNTIYF,TGTGCCAGCGCCCCCAGGGACAGGGGAAACACCATATATTTT
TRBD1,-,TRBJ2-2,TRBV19,CASSSFRDRGVTGELFF,TGTGCCAGTAGCTCCTTCCGGGACAGGGGGGTGACCGGGGAGCTGTTTTTT
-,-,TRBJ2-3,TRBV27,CASSLTGGTDTQYF,TGTGCCAGCAGTTTGACAGGAGGCACAGATACGCAGTATTTT